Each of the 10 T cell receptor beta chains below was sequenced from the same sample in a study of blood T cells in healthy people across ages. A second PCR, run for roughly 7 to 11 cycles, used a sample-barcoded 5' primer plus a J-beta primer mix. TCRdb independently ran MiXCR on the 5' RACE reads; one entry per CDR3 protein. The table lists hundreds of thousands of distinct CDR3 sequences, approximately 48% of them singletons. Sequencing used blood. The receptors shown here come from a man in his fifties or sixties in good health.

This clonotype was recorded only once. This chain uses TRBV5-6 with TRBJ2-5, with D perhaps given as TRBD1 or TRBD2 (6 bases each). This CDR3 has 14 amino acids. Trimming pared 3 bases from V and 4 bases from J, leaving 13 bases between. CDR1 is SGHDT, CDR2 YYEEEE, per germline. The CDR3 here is CASSSGRGGETQYF. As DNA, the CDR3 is TGTGCCAGCAGCTCTGGCAGGGGAGGAGAGACCCAGTACTTC.

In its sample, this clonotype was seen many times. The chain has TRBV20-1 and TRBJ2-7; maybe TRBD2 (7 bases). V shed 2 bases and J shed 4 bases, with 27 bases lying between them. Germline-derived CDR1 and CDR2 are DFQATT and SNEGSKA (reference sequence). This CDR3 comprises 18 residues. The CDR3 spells CSARSGEGHSSPPYEQYF. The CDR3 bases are TGCAGTGCTAGATCAGGGGAGGGTCACTCCTCTCCCCCATACGAGCAGTACTTC.

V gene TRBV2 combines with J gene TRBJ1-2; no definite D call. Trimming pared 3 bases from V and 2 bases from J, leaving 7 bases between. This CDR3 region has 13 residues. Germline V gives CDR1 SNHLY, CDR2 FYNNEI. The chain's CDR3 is CASSESSNYGYTF. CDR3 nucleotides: TGTGCCAGCAGTGAGTCCAGCAACTATGGCTACACCTTC.

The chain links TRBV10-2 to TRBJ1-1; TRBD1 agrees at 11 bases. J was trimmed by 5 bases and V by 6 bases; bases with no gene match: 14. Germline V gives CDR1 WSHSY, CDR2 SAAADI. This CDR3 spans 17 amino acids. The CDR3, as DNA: TGCGCCAGCAGCCCTTTACTGGACAGGGGGCTGTTTACTGAAGCTTTCTTT. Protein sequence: CASSPLLDRGLFTEAFF.

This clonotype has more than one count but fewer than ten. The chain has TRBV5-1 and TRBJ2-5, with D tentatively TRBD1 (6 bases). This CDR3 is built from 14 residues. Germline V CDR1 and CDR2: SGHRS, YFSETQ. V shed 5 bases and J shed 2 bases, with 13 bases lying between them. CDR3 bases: TGCGCCAGCAGTACGGACAGTAGACAAGAGACCCAGTACTTC. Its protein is CASSTDSRQETQYF. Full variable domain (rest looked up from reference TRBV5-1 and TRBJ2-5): KAGVTQTPRYLIKTRGQQVTLSCSPISGHRSVSWYQQTPGQGLQFLFEYFSETQRNKGNFPGRFSGRQFSNSRSEMNVSTLELGDSALYLCASSTDSRQETQYFGPGTRLLVL.

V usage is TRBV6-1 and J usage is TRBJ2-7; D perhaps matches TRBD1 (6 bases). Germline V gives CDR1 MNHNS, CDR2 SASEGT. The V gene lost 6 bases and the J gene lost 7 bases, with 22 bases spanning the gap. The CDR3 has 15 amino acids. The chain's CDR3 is CASRDTGTISGEQYF. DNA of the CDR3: TGTGCCAGCAGGGACACCGGGACAATAAGCGGAGAGCAGTACTTC.

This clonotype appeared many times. The CDR3 bases are TGTGCCAGCAGTTGGAACAGGGGGCGGAATACGCAGTATTTT. Amino acid sequence: CASSWNRGRNTQYF. The gene calls are TRBV27 and TRBJ2-3, with TRBD1 matching over 9 bases. V was clipped by 4 bases and J by 7 bases; unmatched bases: 6. This CDR3 contains 14 residues. Germline lookup yields CDR1 MNHEY and CDR2 SMNVEV (reference sequence).

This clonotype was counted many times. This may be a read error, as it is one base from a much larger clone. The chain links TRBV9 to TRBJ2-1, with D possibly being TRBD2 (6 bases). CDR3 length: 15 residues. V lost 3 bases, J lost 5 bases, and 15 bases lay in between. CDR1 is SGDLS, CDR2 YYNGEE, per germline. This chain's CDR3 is CASSAGRAGDNEQFF. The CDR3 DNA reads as TGTGCCAGCAGCGCCGGACGAGCGGGCGACAATGAGCAGTTCTTC. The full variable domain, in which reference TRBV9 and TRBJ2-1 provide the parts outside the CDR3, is DSGVTQTPKHLITATGQRVTLRCSPRSGDLSVYWYQQSLDQGLQFLIQYYNGEERAKGNILERFSAQQFPDLHSELNLSSLELGDSALYFCASSAGRAGDNEQFFGPGTRLTVL.

CDR3 sequence (DNA): TGTGCCAGCAGTTTAGGACATCTCGAGCAGTACTTC. Its protein product is CASSLGHLEQYF. The chain employs TRBV12-3 or TRBV12-4 and TRBJ2-5; D remains unclear. Matching the DNA end better, TRBJ2-7 makes the J call doubtful. The CDR3 has 12 amino acids.

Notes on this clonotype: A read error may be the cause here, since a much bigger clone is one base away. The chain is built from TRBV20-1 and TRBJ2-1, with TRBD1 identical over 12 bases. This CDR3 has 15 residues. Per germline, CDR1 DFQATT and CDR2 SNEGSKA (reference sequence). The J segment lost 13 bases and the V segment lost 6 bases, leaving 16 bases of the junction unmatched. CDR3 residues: CSAAPGTGGRETQFF. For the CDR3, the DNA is TGCAGTGCAGCCCCCGGGACAGGGGGCCGAGAGACCCAGTTCTTC.